The sequence of this T cell receptor (beta chain) was determined in a study of blood T cell repertoires in COVID-19. About the research overall: PBMCs, B-cell-depleted T cells, or T cells provided the cDNA or gDNA that made up the material.

The table came from immunoSEQ multiplex PCR; TCRdb's copy has only in-frame clones and leaves some out. The table shows 450,000 to 500,000 clones, with approximately 83% occurring only once. Source material: peripheral blood. This TCR was sampled from a human donor in a cohort sampled during active COVID-19.

Here the CDR3 reads CASSEDFRGDGTQYF. The CDR3 region has the DNA TGTGCCAGCAGCGAGGATTTTCGGGGAGACGGGACCCAGTACTTC. The gene calls are TRBV11-2 and TRBJ2-5, with D perhaps matching TRBD2 (5 bases). The CDR3 extends over 15 amino acids. Trimming left V 5 bases short and J 7 bases short, with 20 bases between. Germline CDR1 SGHAT, CDR2 FQNNGV.